These 4 T cell receptor beta chains came from one sample sequenced in a study of OX40 agonist ivuxolimab in advanced cancers. Libraries came from the immunoSEQ multiplex PCR assay. This is the immuneACCESS table as TCRdb keeps it, with only in-frame sequences that have V and J called. A part of the clones is gone; compared with another copy, unresolved V genes explain less than half, and the rest is unexplained. The table for this sample lists 98,000 or so clones; roughly 94% of them were counted only once. 0.15% to 0.2% of the sample is held by the ten biggest clonotypes. Sequenced here: CD4+ or CD8+ T cells sorted from blood, sampled in a trial of the OX40 agonist ivuxolimab. The receptors were gathered from an adult with an advanced solid tumor such as melanoma, head and neck, liver or kidney cancer.

This chain joins TRBV7-2 and TRBJ2-1; D gene uncertain. The CDR3 runs 15 residues. Per the germline V gene, CDR1 is SGHTA and CDR2 is FQGNSA. The ends were cut back, 3 bases at V and 0 bases at J, with 9 bases in the middle. The DNA for the CDR3 is TGTGCCAGCAGCTTGACGGCGAGCTCCTACAATGAGCAGTTCTTC. It yields the protein CASSLTASSYNEQFF.

The CDR3 DNA is TGTGCCAGCAGCCTGACAGGGGGAGGCCAGCCCCAGCATTTT. Translated, it gives CASSLTGGGQPQHF. This rearrangement joins TRBV9 to TRBJ1-5; 9 positions agree with TRBD1. CDR1 and CDR2 from the germline V gene are SGDLS and YYNGEE. The CDR3 contains 14 residues. With 4 bases clipped from V and 7 bases from J, the junction kept 6 bases outside the gene matches. Using reference TRBV9 and TRBJ1-5 for the parts outside the CDR3, the full variable domain is DSGVTQTPKHLITATGQRVTLRCSPRSGDLSVYWYQQSLDQGLQFLIQYYNGEERAKGNILERFSAQQFPDLHSELNLSSLELGDSALYFCASSLTGGGQPQHFGDGTRLSIL.

J is TRBJ1-1 and V is TRBV27, with 10 bases fitting TRBD1. The J segment lost 5 bases and the V segment lost 5 bases, leaving 2 bases of the junction unmatched. Per the germline V gene, CDR1 is MNHEY and CDR2 is SMNVEV (reference sequence). The CDR3 sequence is 13 residues long. DNA for the CDR3: TGTGCCAGCAGTGGGGACAGGGGAACTGAAGCTTTCTTT. Translation gives CASSGDRGTEAFF.

This rearrangement joins TRBV9 to TRBJ1-3, with 8 bases that match TRBD1. Per germline, CDR1 SGDLS and CDR2 YYNGEE. With V trimmed by 3 bases and J by 3 bases, 14 bases remained unmatched. The CDR3 runs 18 residues. The CDR3 region is CASSDNSGTGLGGNTIYF. Here the CDR3 DNA reads TGTGCCAGCAGCGACAACTCCGGGACAGGCCTAGGTGGAAACACCATATATTTT.